This T cell receptor beta chain was observed in a study of cytomegalovirus exposure and HLA in healthy donors. Study-level results: Per a later analysis, HLA-associated TCR beta chains showed more clonal expansion than other, equally common TCR beta chains.

As regards this clone: What it binds is unknown.

V shed 2 bases and J 6 bases; nucleotides not matched to a gene: 5. CDR1 is MGHRA, CDR2 YSYEKL, per germline. The CDR3 runs 14 residues. The study ran its PCR with 60 Vbeta and 13 Jbeta primers. Sequenced by immunoSEQ multiplex PCR; TCRdb stores in-frame clones only, minus some. The table has around 300,000 clones, around 90% seen once. The receptor was isolated from a woman aged 18 to 35 in good health and CMV-seronegative. Sequencing used PBMCs. The V and J genes are TRBV4-1 and TRBJ1-1; TRBD1 matches 8 bases. The CDR3 nucleotides are TGCGCCAGCAGCCAACAGGGGGCGCCGGCTGAAGCTTTCTTT. Amino acids: CASSQQGAPAEAFF.